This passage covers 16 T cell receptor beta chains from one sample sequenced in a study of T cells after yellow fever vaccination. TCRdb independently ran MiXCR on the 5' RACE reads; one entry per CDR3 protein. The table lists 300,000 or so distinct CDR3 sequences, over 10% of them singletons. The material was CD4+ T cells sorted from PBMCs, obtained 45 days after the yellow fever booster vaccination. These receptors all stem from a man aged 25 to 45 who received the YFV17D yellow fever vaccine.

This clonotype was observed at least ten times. CDR3 in DNA: TGTGCCAGCAGCCCCCGACTAGCGGGAACCTACGAGCAGTACTTC. This translates into CASSPRLAGTYEQYF. The gene calls are TRBV9 and TRBJ2-7, with 11 positions matching TRBD2. V gave up 4 bases and J gave up 2 bases; unmatched junction bases: 5. Germline V gene sequence: CDR1 SGDLS, CDR2 YYNGEE. The CDR3 length is 15 residues.

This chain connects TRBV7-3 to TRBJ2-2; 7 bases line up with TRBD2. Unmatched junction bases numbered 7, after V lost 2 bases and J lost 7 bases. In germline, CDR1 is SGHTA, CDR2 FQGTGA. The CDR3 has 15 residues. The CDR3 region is CASSLAGVANGELFF. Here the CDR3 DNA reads TGTGCCAGCAGCTTAGCGGGAGTTGCGAACGGGGAGCTGTTTTTT.

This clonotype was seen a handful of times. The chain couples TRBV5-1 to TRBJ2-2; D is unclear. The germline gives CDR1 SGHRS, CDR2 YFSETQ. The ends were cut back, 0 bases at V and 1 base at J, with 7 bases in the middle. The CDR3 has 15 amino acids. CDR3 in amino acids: CASSLDPGNTGELFF. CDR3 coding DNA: TGCGCCAGCAGCTTGGATCCGGGGAACACCGGGGAGCTGTTTTTT.

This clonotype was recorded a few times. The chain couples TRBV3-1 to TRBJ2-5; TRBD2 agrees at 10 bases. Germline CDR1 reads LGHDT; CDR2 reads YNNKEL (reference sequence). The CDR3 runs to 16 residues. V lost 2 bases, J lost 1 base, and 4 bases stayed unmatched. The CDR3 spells CASSQLAGAFQETQYF. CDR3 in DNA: TGTGCCAGCAGCCAACTAGCGGGGGCCTTCCAAGAGACCCAGTACTTC.

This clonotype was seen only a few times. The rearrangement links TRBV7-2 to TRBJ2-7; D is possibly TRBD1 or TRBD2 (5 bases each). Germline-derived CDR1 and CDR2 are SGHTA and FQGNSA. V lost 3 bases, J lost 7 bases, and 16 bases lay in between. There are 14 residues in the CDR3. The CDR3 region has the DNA TGTGCCAGCAGCTTCAGAGGGGCTACCGGGGAGCAGTACTTC. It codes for CASSFRGATGEQYF.

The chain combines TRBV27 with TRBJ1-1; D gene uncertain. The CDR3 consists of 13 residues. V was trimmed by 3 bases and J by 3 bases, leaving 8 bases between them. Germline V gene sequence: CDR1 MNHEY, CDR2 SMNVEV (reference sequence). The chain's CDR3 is CASSFSRDTEAFF. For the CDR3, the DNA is TGTGCCAGCAGTTTCTCACGGGACACTGAAGCTTTCTTT.

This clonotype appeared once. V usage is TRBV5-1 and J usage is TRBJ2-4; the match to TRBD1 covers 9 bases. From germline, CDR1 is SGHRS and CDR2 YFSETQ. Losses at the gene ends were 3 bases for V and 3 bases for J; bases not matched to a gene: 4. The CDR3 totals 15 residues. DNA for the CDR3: TGCGCCAGCAGCTGGGACAGGGCTGGCAAAAACATTCAGTACTTC. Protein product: CASSWDRAGKNIQYF. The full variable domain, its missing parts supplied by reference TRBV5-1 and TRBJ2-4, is KAGVTQTPRYLIKTRGQQVTLSCSPISGHRSVSWYQQTPGQGLQFLFEYFSETQRNKGNFPGRFSGRQFSNSRSEMNVSTLELGDSALYLCASSWDRAGKNIQYFGAGTRLSVL.

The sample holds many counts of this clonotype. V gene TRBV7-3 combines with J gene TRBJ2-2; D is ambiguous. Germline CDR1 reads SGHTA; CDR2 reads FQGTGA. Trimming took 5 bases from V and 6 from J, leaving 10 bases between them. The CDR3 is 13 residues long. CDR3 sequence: CASSPPGSGELFF. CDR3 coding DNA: TGTGCCAGCAGCCCCCCTGGATCCGGGGAGCTGTTTTTT.

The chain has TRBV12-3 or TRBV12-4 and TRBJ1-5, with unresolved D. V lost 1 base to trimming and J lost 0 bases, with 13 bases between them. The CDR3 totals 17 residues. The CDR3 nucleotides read TGTGCCAGCAGTTTAGACAGCTATTCAAATAGCAATCAGCCCCAGCATTTT. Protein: CASSLDSYSNSNQPQHF.

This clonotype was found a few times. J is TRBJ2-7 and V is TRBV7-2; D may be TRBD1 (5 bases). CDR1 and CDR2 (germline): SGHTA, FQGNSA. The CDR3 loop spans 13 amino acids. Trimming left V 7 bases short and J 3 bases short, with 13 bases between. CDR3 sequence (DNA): TGTGCCAGCACCCCTTTGGGGCGCTACGAGCAGTACTTC. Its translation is CASTPLGRYEQYF. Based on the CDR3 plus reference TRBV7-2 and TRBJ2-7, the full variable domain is GAGVSQSPSNKVTEKGKDVELRCDPISGHTALYWYRQSLGQGLEFLIYFQGNSAPDKSGLPSDRFSAERTGGSVSTLTIQRTQQEDSAVYLCASTPLGRYEQYFGPGTRLTVT.

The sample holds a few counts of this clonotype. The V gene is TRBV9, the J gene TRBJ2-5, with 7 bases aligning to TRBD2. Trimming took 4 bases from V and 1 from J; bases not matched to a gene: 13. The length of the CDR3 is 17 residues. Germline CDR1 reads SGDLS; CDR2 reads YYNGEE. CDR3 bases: TGTGCCAGCAGCCCAAGCCCTCTGCTAGCGGCCCAAGAGACCCAGTACTTC. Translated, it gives CASSPSPLLAAQETQYF.

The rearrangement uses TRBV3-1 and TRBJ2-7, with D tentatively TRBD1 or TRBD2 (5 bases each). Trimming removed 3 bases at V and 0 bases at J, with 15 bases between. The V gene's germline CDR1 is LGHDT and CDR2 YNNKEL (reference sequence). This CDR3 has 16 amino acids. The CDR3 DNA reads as TGTGCCAGCAGCCAGGGGACCGACGGGCGCTCCTACGAGCAGTACTTC. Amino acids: CASSQGTDGRSYEQYF.

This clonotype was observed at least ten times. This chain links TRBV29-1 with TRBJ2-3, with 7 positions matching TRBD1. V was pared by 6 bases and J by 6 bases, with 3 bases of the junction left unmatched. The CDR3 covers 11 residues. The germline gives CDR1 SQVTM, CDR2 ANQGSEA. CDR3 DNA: TGCAGCGTACTACAGGGGGATACGCAGTATTTT. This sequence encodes CSVLQGDTQYF.

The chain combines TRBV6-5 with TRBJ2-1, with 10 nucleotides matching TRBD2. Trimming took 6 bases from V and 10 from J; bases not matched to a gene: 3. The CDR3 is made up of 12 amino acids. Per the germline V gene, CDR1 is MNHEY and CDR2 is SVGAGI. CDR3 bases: TGTGCCAGCAGACAACTAGCGGGGGAGCAGTTCTTC. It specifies CASRQLAGEQFF.

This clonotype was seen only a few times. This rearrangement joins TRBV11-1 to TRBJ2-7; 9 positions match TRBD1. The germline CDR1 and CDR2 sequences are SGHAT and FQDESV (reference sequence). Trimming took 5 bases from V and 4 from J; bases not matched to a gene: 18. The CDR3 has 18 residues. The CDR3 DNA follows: TGTGCCAGCAGCCCTGGACAGGGGACTGCTATCACGCCATACGAGCAGTACTTC. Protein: CASSPGQGTAITPYEQYF.

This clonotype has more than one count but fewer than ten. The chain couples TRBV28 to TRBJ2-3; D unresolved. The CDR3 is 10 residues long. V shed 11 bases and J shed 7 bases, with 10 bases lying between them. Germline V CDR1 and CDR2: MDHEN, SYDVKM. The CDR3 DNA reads TGTGCCTGTGGGCTCAATACGCAGTATTTT. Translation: CACGLNTQYF.